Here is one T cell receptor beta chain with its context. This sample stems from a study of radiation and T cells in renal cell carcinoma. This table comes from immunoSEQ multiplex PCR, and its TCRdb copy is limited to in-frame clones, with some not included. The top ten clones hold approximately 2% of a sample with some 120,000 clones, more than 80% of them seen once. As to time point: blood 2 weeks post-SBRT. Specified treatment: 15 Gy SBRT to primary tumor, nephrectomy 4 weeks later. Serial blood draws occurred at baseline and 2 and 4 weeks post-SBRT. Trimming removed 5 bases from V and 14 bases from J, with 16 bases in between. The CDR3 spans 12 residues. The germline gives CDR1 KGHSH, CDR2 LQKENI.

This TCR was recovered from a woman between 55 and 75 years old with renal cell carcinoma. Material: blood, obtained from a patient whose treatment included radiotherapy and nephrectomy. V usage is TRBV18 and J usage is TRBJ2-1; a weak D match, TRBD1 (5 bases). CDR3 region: CASSSEAGSKFF. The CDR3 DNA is TGTGCCAGCTCATCAGAGGCAGGGTCCAAGTTCTTC.